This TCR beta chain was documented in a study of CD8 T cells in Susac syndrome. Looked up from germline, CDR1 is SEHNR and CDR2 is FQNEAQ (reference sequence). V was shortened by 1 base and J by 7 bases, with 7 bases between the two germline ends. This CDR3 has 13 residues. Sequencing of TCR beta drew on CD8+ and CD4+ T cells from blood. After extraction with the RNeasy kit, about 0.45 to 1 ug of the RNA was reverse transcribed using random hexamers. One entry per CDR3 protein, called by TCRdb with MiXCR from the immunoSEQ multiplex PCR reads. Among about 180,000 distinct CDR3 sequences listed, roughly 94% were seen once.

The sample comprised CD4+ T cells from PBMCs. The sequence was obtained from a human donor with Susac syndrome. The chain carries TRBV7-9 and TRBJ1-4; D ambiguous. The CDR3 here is CASSLGSGEKLFF. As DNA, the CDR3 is TGTGCCAGCAGCTTAGGGTCAGGTGAAAAACTGTTTTTT.